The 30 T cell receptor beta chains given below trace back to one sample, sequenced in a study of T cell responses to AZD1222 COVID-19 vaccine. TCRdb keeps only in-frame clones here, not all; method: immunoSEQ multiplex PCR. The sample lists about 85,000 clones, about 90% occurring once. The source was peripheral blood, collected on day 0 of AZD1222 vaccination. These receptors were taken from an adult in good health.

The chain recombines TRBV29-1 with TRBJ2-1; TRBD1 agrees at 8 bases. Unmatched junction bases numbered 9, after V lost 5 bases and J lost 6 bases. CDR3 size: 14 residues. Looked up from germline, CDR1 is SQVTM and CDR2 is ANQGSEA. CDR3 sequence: CSVLGGQGANEQFF. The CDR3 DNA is TGCAGCGTTCTAGGGGGGCAGGGGGCCAATGAGCAGTTCTTC.

The DNA for the CDR3 is TGTGCCAGCTCGGCTACTGGCGGGAGCTCCTACAATGAGCAGTTCTTC. Its translation is CASSATGGSSYNEQFF. V usage is TRBV18 and J usage is TRBJ2-1; TRBD2 aligns across 7 bases. Germline V CDR1 and CDR2: KGHSH, LQKENI. CDR3 length equals 16 residues. With 6 bases clipped from V and 0 bases from J, the junction kept 8 bases outside the gene matches.

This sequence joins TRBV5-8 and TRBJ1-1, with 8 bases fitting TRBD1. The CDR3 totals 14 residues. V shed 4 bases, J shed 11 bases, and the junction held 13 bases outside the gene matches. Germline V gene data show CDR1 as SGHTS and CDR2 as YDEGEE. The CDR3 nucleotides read TGTGCCAGCAGCAGCCCGGGACAGGCGCCTTTTGCTTTCTTT. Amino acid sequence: CASSSPGQAPFAFF.

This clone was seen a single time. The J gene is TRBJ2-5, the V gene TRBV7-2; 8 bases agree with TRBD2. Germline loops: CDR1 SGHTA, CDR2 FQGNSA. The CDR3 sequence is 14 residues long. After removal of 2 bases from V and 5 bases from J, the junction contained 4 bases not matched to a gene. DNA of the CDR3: TGTGCCAGCAGCTTACAGTTAGCGGGGGAGACCCAGTACTTC. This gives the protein CASSLQLAGETQYF.

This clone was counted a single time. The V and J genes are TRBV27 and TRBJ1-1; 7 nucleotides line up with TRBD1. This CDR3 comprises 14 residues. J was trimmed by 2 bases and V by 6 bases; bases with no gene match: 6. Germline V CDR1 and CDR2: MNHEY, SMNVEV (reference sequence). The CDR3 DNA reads TGTGCCAGCAGACGACAGGGACTTAACACTGAAGCTTTCTTT. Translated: CASRRQGLNTEAFF.

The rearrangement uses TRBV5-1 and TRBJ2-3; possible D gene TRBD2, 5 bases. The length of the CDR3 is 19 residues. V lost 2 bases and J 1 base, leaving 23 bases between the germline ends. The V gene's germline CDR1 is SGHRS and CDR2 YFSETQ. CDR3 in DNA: TGCGCCAGCAGCTTACACTTAAACCCGGGAATTAGGGGCACAGATACGCAGTATTTT. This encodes CASSLHLNPGIRGTDTQYF.

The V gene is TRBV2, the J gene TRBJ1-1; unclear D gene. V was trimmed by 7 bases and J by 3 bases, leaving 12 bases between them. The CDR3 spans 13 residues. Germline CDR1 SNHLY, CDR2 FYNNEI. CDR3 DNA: TGTGCCAGCACTCCCACGGAGGACACTGAAGCTTTCTTT. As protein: CASTPTEDTEAFF.

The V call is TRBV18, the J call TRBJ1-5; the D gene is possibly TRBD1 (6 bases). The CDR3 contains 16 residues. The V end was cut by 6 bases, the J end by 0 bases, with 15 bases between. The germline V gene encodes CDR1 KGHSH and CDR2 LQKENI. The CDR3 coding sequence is TGTGCCAGCTCTTCGAGGGGGGCATATAGCAATCAGCCCCAGCATTTT. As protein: CASSSRGAYSNQPQHF.

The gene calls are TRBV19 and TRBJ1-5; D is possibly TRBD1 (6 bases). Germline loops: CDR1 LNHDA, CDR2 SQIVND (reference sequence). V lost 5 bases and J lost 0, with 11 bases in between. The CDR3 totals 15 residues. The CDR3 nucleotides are TGTGCCAGTAGTGGGGGCAGCTATAGCAATCAGCCCCAGCATTTT. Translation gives CASSGGSYSNQPQHF.

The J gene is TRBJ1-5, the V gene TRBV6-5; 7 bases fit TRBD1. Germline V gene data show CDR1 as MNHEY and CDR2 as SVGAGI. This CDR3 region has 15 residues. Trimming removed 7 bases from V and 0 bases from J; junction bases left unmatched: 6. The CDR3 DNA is TGTGCCAGCACCCCAAGACAGGGTAGCAATCAGCCCCAGCATTTT. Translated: CASTPRQGSNQPQHF.

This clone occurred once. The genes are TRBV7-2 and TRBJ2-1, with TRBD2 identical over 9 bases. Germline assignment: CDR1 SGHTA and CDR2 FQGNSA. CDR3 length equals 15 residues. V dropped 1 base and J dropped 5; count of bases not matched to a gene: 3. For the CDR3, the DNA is TGTGCCAGCAGCTTAGTTAGCGGGAGCAACAATGAGCAGTTCTTC. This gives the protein CASSLVSGSNNEQFF.

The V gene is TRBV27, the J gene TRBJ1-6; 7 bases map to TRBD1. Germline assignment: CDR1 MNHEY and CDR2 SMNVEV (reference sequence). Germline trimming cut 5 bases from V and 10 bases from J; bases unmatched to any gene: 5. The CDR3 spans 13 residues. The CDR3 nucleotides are TGTGCCAGCAGTGGCCAGGGGGGATCACCCCTCCACTTT. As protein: CASSGQGGSPLHF.

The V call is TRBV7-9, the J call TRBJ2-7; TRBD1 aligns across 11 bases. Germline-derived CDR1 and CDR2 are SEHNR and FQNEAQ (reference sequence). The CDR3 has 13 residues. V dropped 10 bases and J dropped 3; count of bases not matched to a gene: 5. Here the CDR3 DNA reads TGTGCCACCACGGGACAGGGGGGCTACGAGCAGTACTTC. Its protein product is CATTGQGGYEQYF.

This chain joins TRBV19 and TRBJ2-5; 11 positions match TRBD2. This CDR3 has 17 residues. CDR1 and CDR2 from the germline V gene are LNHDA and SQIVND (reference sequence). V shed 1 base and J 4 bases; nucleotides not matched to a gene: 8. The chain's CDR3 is CASSIGTTSGSTETQYF. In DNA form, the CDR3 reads TGTGCCAGTAGTATAGGTACTACTAGCGGGAGTACAGAGACCCAGTACTTC.

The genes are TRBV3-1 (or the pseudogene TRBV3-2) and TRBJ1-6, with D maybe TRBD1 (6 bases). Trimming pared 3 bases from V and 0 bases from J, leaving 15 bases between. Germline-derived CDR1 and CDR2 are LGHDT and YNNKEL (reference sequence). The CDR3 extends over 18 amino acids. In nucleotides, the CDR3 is TGTGCCAGCAGCCACGCGGACAGCCAGAGCTCCTATAATTCACCCCTCCACTTT. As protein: CASSHADSQSSYNSPLHF.

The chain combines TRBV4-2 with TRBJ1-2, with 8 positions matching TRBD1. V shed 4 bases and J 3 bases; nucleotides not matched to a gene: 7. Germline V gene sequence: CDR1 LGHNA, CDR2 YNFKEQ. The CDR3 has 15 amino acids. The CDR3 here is CASSPDRALYYGYTF. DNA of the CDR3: TGTGCCAGCAGCCCGGACAGGGCACTGTACTATGGCTACACCTTC.

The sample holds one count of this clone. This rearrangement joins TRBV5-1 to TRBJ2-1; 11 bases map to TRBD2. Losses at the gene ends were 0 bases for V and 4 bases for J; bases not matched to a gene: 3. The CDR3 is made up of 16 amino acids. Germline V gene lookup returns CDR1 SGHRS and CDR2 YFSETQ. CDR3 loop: CASSLDGTSGYNEQFF. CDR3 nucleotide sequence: TGCGCCAGCAGCTTGGACGGGACTAGCGGTTACAATGAGCAGTTCTTC.

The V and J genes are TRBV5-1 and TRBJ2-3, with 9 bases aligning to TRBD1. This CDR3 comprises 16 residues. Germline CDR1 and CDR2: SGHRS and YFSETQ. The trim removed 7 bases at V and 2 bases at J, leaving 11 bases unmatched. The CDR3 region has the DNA TGCGCCAGCTATGCCGGGACAGGGAGTATCACAGATACGCAGTATTTT. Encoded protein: CASYAGTGSITDTQYF.

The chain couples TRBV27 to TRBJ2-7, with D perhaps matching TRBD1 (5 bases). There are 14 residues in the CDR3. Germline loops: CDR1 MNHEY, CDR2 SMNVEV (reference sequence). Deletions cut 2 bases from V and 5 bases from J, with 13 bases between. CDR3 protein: CASSLRAGFNEQYF. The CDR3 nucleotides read TGTGCCAGCAGTTTAAGGGCAGGGTTTAACGAGCAGTACTTC.

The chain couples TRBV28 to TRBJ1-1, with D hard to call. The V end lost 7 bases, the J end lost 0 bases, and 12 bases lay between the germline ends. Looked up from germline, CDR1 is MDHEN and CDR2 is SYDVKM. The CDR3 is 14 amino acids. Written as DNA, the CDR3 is TGTGCCAGCACCCCCCAGCAGTTGAACACTGAAGCTTTCTTT. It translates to CASTPQQLNTEAFF.

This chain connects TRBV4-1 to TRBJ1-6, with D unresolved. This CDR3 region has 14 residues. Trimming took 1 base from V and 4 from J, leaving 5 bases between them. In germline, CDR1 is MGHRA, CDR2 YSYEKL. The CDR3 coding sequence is TGCGCCAGCAGCCAAGCCCAGTATAATTCACCCCTCCACTTT. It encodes CASSQAQYNSPLHF.

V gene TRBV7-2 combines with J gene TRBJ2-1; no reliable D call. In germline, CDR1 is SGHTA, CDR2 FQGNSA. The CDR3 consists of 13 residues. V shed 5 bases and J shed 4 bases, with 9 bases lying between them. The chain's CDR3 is CASSRGPYNEQFF. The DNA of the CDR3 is TGTGCCAGCAGCCGTGGGCCGTACAATGAGCAGTTCTTC.

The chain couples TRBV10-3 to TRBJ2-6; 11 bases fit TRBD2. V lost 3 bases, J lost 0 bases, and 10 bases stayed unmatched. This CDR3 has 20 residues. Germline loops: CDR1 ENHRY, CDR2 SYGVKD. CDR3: CAISETKGLAGSSGANVLTF. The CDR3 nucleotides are TGTGCCATCAGTGAAACGAAAGGACTAGCGGGTAGCTCTGGGGCCAACGTCCTGACTTTC.

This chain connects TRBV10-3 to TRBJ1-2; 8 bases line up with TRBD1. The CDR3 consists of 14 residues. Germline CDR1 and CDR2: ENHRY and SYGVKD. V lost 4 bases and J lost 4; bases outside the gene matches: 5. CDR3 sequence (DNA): TGTGCCATCAGTGTGGACAGGGATGTCTATGGCTACACCTTC. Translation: CAISVDRDVYGYTF.

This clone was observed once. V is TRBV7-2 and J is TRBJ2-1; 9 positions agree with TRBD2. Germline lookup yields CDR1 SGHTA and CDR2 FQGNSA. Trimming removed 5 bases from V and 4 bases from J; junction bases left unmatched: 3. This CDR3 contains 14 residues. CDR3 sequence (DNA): TGTGCCAGCAGCCCTAGCGGGGCATACAATGAGCAGTTCTTC. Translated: CASSPSGAYNEQFF.

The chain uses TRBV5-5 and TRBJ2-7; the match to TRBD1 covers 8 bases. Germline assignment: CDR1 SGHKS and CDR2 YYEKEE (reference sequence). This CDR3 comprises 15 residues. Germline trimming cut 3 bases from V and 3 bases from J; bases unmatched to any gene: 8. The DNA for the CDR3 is TGTGCCAGCAGCTGGCGTTCCGGGACAGGCTACGAGCAGTACTTC. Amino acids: CASSWRSGTGYEQYF.

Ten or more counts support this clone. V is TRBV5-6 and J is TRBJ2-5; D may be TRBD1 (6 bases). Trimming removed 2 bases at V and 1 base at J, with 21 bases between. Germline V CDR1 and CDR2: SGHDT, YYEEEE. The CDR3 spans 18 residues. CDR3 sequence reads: CASSLSQGEPESQETQYF. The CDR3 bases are TGTGCCAGCAGCTTATCACAGGGTGAGCCAGAATCCCAAGAGACCCAGTACTTC.

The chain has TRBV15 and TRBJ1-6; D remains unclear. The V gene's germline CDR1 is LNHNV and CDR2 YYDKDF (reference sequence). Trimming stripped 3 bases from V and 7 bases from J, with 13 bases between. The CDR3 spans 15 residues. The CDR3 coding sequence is TGTGCCACCAGCAGGCAGACGGGAATCAATTCACCCCTCCACTTT. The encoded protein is CATSRQTGINSPLHF.

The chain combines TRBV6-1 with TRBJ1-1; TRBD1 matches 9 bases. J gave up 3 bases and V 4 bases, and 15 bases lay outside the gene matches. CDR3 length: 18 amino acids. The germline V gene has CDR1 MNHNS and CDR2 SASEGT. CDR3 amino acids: CASSGGPTGGKGDTEAFF. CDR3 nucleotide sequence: TGTGCCAGCAGTGGGGGCCCGACAGGGGGAAAAGGGGACACTGAAGCTTTCTTT.

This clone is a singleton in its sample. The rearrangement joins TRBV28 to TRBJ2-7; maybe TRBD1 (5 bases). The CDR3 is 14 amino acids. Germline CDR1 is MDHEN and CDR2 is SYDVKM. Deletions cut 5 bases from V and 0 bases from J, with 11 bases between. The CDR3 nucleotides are TGTGCCAGCAGTATCCCAGGGAACTCCTACGAGCAGTACTTC. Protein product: CASSIPGNSYEQYF.